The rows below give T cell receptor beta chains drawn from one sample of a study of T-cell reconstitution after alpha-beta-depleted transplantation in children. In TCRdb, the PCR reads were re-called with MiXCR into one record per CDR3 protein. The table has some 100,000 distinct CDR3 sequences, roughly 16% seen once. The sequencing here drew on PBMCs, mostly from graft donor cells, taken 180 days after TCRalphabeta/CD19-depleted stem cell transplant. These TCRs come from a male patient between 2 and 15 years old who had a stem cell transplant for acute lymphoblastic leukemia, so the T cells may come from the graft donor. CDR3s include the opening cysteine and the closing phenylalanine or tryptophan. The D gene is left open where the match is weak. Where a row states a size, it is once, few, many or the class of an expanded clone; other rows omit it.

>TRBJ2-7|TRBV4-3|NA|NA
CASSQDSAGLDEQYF
TGCGCCAGCAGCCAAGATTCGGCGGGTTTGGACGAGCAGTACTTC
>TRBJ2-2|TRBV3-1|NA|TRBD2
CASCQGGSGGALSGELFF
TGTGCCAGCTGCCAAGGAGGTAGCGGGGGGGCTCTGTCCGGGGAGCTGTTTTTT
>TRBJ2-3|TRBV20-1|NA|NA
CSASVATDTQYF
TGCAGTGCTAGTGTCGCCACAGATACGCAGTATTTT
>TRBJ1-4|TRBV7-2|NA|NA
CASSLAATNEKLFF
TGTGCCAGCAGCTTAGCCGCAACTAATGAAAAACTGTTTTTT
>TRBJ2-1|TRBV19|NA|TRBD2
CASSRTSGSYEQFF
TGTGCCAGTAGTAGGACTAGCGGGTCCTATGAGCAGTTCTTC
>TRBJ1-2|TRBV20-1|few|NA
CSASSGAVGYTF
TGCAGTGCTAGCTCGGGGGCGGTTGGCTACACCTTC
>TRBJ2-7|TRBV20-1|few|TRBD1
CSVFPGQGPYEQYF
TGCAGTGTCTTTCCGGGACAGGGGCCCTACGAGCAGTACTTC
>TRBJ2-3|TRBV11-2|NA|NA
CASSGLTGEGMNTQYF
TGTGCCAGCAGCGGACTGACAGGCGAGGGCATGAATACGCAGTATTTT
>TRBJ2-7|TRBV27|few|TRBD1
CASGDRAGYEQYF
TGTGCCAGCGGGGACAGGGCGGGTTACGAGCAGTACTTC
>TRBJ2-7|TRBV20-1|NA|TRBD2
CSARVGLATYEQYF
TGCAGTGCTAGAGTGGGACTAGCCACCTACGAGCAGTACTTC
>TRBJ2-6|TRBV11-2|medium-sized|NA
CASSLGRGLSGANVLTF
TGTGCCAGCAGCTTAGGGCGGGGGCTCTCTGGGGCCAACGTCCTGACTTTC
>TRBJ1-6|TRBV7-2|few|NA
CASSPAEGNSPLHF
TGTGCCAGCAGCCCCGCCGAGGGAAATTCACCCCTCCACTTT
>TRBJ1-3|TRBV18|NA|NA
CASSALRLGGLTSGNTIYF
TGTGCCAGCTCAGCACTTAGACTGGGGGGCTTAACCTCTGGAAACACCATATATTTT
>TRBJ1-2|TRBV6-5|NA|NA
CASSYPLLGAYIYGYTF
TGTGCCAGCAGTTACCCCCTACTGGGGGCTTATATCTATGGCTACACCTTC
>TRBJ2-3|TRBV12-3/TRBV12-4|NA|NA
CASKLEASTDTQYF
TGTGCCAGCAAACTAGAGGCCAGCACAGATACGCAGTATTTT
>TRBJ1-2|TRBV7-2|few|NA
CASSLWPESYTF
TGTGCCAGCAGCTTATGGCCCGAGAGCTACACCTTC
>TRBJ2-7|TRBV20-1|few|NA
CSARAISGTYEQYF
TGCAGTGCTAGAGCTATTTCGGGTACCTACGAGCAGTACTTC
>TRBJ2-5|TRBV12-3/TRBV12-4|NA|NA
CASSSAAYTQYF
TGTGCCAGCAGTTCCGCGGCTTACACCCAGTACTTC
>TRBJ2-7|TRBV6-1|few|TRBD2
CASSEALRGVGGGRHSYEQYF
TGTGCCAGCAGTGAAGCGCTTCGGGGGGTCGGAGGTGGTAGACACTCCTACGAGCAGTACTTC
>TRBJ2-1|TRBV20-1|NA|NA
CSASTGSRRNEQFF
TGCAGTGCTAGTACTGGGTCTCGGAGAAATGAGCAGTTCTTC
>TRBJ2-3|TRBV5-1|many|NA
CASSFGRITDTQYF
TGCGCCAGCAGCTTCGGGCGGATCACAGATACGCAGTATTTT
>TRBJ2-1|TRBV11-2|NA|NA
CASSLLPPSATYNEQFF
TGTGCCAGCAGCCTCCTACCGCCTAGCGCTACCTACAATGAGCAGTTCTTC
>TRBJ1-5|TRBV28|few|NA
CASSPPGTQPQHF
TGTGCCAGCAGTCCCCCCGGGACTCAGCCCCAGCATTTT
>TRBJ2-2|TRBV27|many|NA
CASSAGLGTGELFF
TGTGCCAGCAGTGCCGGGTTGGGGACCGGGGAGCTGTTTTTT
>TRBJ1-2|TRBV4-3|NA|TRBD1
CASSQPRTGLGSYTF
TGCGCCAGCAGCCAACCCCGGACAGGGCTGGGAAGCTACACCTTC
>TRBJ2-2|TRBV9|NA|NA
CASSVEGGELFF
TGTGCCAGCAGCGTAGAGGGCGGGGAGCTGTTTTTT
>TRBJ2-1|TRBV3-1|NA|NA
CASSPTLGNEQFF
TGTGCCAGCAGCCCGACCTTGGGCAATGAGCAGTTCTTC
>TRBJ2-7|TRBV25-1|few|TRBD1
CASRLKLQGDYEQYF
TGTGCCAGCAGACTTAAATTACAGGGGGACTACGAGCAGTACTTC
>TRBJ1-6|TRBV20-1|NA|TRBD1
CSASLRTGSSYNSPLHF
TGCAGTGCTAGCCTAAGGACAGGCAGCTCCTATAATTCACCCCTCCACTTT
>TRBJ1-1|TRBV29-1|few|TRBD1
CSVRRTGTNTEAFF
TGCAGCGTTAGACGGACAGGGACGAACACTGAAGCTTTCTTT
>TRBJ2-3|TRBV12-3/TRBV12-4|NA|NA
CASSLMPATRGTDTQYF
TGTGCCAGCAGTTTAATGCCGGCAACCAGGGGCACAGATACGCAGTATTTT
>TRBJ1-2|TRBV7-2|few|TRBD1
CASTSDRGERGYTF
TGTGCCAGCACCTCGGACAGGGGTGAAAGGGGCTACACCTTC
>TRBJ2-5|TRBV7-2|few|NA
CASRPQTGRGETQYF
TGTGCCAGCAGACCCCAAACAGGGCGCGGGGAGACCCAGTACTTC
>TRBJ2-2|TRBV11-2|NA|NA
CASSLQGWTGELFF
TGTGCCAGCAGCTTACAGGGGTGGACCGGGGAGCTGTTTTTT
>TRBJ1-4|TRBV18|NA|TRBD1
CASSGPDRGREKLFF
TGTGCCAGCTCCGGCCCGGACAGGGGGCGAGAAAAACTGTTTTTT
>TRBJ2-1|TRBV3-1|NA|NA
CASSQGFRREQFF
TGTGCCAGCAGCCAAGGTTTCCGACGGGAGCAGTTCTTC
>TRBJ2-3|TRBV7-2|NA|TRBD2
CASSFGGGGPSTDTQYF
TGTGCCAGCAGCTTTGGCGGGGGGGGGCCTAGCACAGATACGCAGTATTTT
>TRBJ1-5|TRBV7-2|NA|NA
CASSLPGGGGGNQPQHF
TGTGCCAGCAGCTTACCGGGTGGTGGGGGGGGCAATCAGCCCCAGCATTTT
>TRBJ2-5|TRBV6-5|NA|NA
CASSSILSDYQETQYF
TGTGCCAGCAGTTCAATCCTCAGTGACTACCAAGAGACCCAGTACTTC
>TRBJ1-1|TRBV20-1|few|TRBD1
CSARDFLGQAIAFF
TGCAGTGCTAGGGATTTTCTGGGACAGGCCATTGCTTTCTTT
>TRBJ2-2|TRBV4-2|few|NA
CASTLRGTGNTGELFF
TGTGCCAGCACCCTGCGAGGGACCGGGAACACCGGGGAGCTGTTTTTT
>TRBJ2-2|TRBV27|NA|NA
CASSLWPRGGTGELFF
TGTGCCAGCAGTTTATGGCCCCGAGGGGGCACCGGGGAGCTGTTTTTT